Described below is a single T cell receptor (beta chain) sequence and its context. The data derive from a study of shared clonotypes between healthy human individuals. This CDR3 is built from 14 residues. Germline values: CDR1 MDHEN, CDR2 SYDVKM. Trimming cost V 4 bases and J 1 base, with 10 bases left between them. Division of CD4+ cells produced a CD45RA+ naive subset and a CD45RA-negative memory subset. Every immunoSEQ plate was one replicate of a subset's evenly spread DNA. Replicate PCRs from sorted subsets contained roughly 190 ng DNA, which is around 29,000 T cell genomes. Generated by immunoSEQ multiplex PCR, the TCRdb table keeps only in-frame clones and is missing some. The sample holds under 600,000 clones, about 96% seen once.

Material: naive CD4+ T cells sorted from blood. Documented subset: CD45RA+ positively selected. The V and J genes are TRBV28 and TRBJ1-1, with D hard to call. This TCR was recovered from a woman under 40 in good health. CDR3 residues: CASSSAEKNTEAFF. CDR3 DNA: TGTGCCAGCAGTTCGGCGGAAAAGAACACTGAAGCTTTCTTT.